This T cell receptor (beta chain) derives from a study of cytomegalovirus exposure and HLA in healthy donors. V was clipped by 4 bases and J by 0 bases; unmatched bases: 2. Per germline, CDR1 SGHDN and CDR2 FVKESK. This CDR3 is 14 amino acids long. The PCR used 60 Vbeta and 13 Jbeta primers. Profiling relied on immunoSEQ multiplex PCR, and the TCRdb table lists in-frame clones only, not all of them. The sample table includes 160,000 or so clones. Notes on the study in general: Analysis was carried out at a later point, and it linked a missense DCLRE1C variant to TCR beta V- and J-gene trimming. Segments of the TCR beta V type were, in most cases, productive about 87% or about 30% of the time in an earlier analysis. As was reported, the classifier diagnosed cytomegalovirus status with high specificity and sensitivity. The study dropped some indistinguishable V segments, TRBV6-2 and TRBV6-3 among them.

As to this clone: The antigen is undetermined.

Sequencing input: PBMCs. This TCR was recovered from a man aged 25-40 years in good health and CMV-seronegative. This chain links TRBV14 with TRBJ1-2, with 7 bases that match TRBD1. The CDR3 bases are TGTGCCAGCAGCCGGGACAGAGCTAACTATGGCTACACCTTC. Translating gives CASSRDRANYGYTF.